The 18 T cell receptor beta chains listed next were all sequenced from one sample in a study of technical replicates of blood from a few donors. Assay used: immunoSEQ multiplex PCR; TCRdb lists only in-frame clones, some missing. The sample lists tens of thousands of clones, roughly 94% occurring once. The sequenced material came from T cells isolated from PBMCs. The source of these receptors is a human donor in good health.

This clone was recorded once. This chain connects TRBV19 to TRBJ2-7; 12 nucleotides line up with TRBD1. The ends lost 5 bases at V and 7 bases at J; junction bases unmatched: 12. The CDR3 is made up of 16 amino acids. The germline V gene encodes CDR1 LNHDA and CDR2 SQIVND (reference sequence). The CDR3 here is CASSLHPGQGAGEQYF. The CDR3, as DNA: TGTGCCAGTAGTTTGCACCCGGGACAGGGGGCCGGGGAGCAGTACTTC.

This clone was recorded once. This chain links TRBV6-5 with TRBJ2-7; 8 nucleotides line up with TRBD2. Trimming took 6 bases from V and 3 from J; bases not matched to a gene: 7. This CDR3 spans 14 amino acids. The germline gives CDR1 MNHEY, CDR2 SVGAGI. CDR3 bases: TGTGCCAGCAGCCAAGCGGGAGTCTTCTACGAGCAGTACTTC. Translating it yields CASSQAGVFYEQYF.

V usage is TRBV7-3 and J usage is TRBJ1-1; no clear D. CDR3 length equals 16 residues. CDR1 is SGHTA, CDR2 FQGTGA, per germline. The ends were cut back, 0 bases at V and 6 bases at J, with 17 bases in the middle. CDR3 sequence reads: CASSLTRAQAGAEAFF. In DNA, the CDR3 is TGTGCCAGCAGCTTAACCCGGGCCCAGGCGGGCGCTGAAGCTTTCTTT.

The V and J genes are TRBV28 and TRBJ1-1; 7 nucleotides match TRBD1. The CDR3 covers 14 residues. CDR1 and CDR2 (germline): MDHEN, SYDVKM. J gave up 4 bases and V 2 bases, and 4 bases lay outside the gene matches. The CDR3 DNA is TGTGCCAGCAGTTTACCTTGGACAGGCACTGAAGCTTTCTTT. Protein product: CASSLPWTGTEAFF.

V and J are TRBV5-1 and TRBJ2-1; D not resolved. Trimming left V 4 bases short and J 8 bases short, with 16 bases between. Germline CDR1 and CDR2: SGHRS and YFSETQ. This CDR3 comprises 14 residues. In DNA, the CDR3 is TGCGCCAGCAGCCTACTCTTCGGTACCGATGAGCAGTTCTTC. Residues: CASSLLFGTDEQFF. Drawing the rest from reference TRBV5-1 and TRBJ2-1, the complete variable domain is KAGVTQTPRYLIKTRGQQVTLSCSPISGHRSVSWYQQTPGQGLQFLFEYFSETQRNKGNFPGRFSGRQFSNSRSEMNVSTLELGDSALYLCASSLLFGTDEQFFGPGTRLTVL.

V gene TRBV4-1 combines with J gene TRBJ2-3, with 9 bases lining up with TRBD2. Germline lookup yields CDR1 MGHRA and CDR2 YSYEKL. V trimming: 0 bases; J trimming: 2 bases; junction bases outside the gene matches: 12. The CDR3 has 19 amino acids. CDR3 residues: CASSQEMDRLAGFTDTQYF. CDR3 in DNA: TGCGCCAGCAGCCAAGAAATGGATCGCCTAGCGGGATTCACAGATACGCAGTATTTT.

This clone occurred a few times. Compared with germline, one end of the junction differs, possibly owing to a read error. The J gene is TRBJ1-1, the V gene TRBV14, with D maybe TRBD1 (6 bases). The CDR3 is 14 amino acids. CDR1 SGHDN and CDR2 FVKESK come from the germline V gene. The chain's CDR3 is CASSPLGIGGETFF. CDR3 sequence (DNA): TGTGCCAGCAGCCCCCTGGGGATAGGGGGTGAAACTTTCTTT.

The J gene is TRBJ1-2, the V gene TRBV6-4; a weak D match, TRBD1 (5 bases). Deletions cut 10 bases from V and 4 bases from J, with 13 bases between. The CDR3 loop spans 12 amino acids. Germline V gene data show CDR1 as MRHNA and CDR2 as SNTAGT. The CDR3 region is CATLTDSYGYTF. The CDR3, as DNA: TGTGCCACACTGACAGATTCCTATGGCTACACCTTC.

The rearrangement joins TRBV10-2 to TRBJ2-3, with 11 bases matching TRBD2. The CDR3 has 22 residues. V shed 2 bases, J shed 0 bases, and the junction held 19 bases outside the gene matches. Germline V gene data show CDR1 as WSHSY and CDR2 as SAAADI. CDR3: CASSETLGASGRREISTDTQYF. CDR3 sequence (DNA): TGCGCCAGCAGTGAGACCCTAGGGGCTAGCGGGAGGCGAGAAATCAGCACAGATACGCAGTATTTT.

CDR3 nucleotides: TGTGCCAGCAGCTCCCCCCCCGGGGGGCTGAATGAGCAGTTCTTC. Amino acids: CASSSPPGGLNEQFF. The gene calls are TRBV9 and TRBJ2-1; a weak D match, TRBD2 (7 bases). The germline V gene has CDR1 SGDLS and CDR2 YYNGEE. This CDR3 has 15 residues. With 4 bases removed from V and 7 bases from J, the gap between germline ends came to 18 bases.

The CDR3 DNA reads TGTGCCAGCAGCCCGACTCTCAGAAATTATGGCTACACCTTC. Translation: CASSPTLRNYGYTF. The V call is TRBV6-5, the J call TRBJ1-2; no clear D gene. This CDR3 has 14 residues. Germline V gene data show CDR1 as MNHEY and CDR2 as SVGAGI. Trimming cost V 6 bases and J 5 bases, with 16 bases left between them.

The rearrangement uses TRBV10-3 and TRBJ2-7, with a tentative D call TRBD2 (6 bases). The CDR3 has 14 residues. The V and J ends lost 7 bases and 7 bases respectively, with 20 bases between them. Germline V gives CDR1 ENHRY, CDR2 SYGVKD. CDR3 protein: CAITSTGLPPEQYF. CDR3 nucleotides: TGTGCCATCACCTCAACGGGACTCCCTCCGGAGCAGTACTTC.

The rearrangement joins TRBV7-9 to TRBJ2-5; weak D call: TRBD2 (6 bases). The CDR3 length is 18 residues. V lost 1 base and J lost 4, with 22 bases in between. Germline-derived CDR1 and CDR2 are SEHNR and FQNEAQ (reference sequence). The CDR3 bases are TGTGCCAGCAGCTTAGAGCCGACCGCGGGACGGGGTGGAGAGACCCAGTACTTC. Encoded protein: CASSLEPTAGRGGETQYF.

The V gene is TRBV11-3, the J gene TRBJ2-1; 11 nucleotides align to TRBD2. The CDR3 has 15 residues. Germline-derived CDR1 and CDR2 are SGHNT and YENEEA. J gave up 3 bases and V 4 bases, and 2 bases lay outside the gene matches. The chain's CDR3 is CASSSGLADYNEQFF. CDR3 nucleotide sequence: TGTGCCAGCAGCTCGGGACTAGCGGACTACAATGAGCAGTTCTTC.

This chain links TRBV27 with TRBJ2-7, with 12 bases identical to TRBD1. Germline values: CDR1 MNHEY, CDR2 SMNVEV (reference sequence). J lost 5 bases, V lost 10 bases, and 6 bases had no gene match. The CDR3 runs to 13 residues. The CDR3 loop is CAILGTGGNEQYF. CDR3 DNA sequence: TGTGCCATCCTCGGGACAGGGGGCAACGAGCAGTACTTC.

J is TRBJ1-4 and V is TRBV5-4, with no clear D. Germline V gene data show CDR1 as SGHNT and CDR2 as YYREEE (reference sequence). V was clipped by 0 bases and J by 1 base, with 7 bases between them. This CDR3 is 15 amino acids long. This CDR3 reads CASSLEGGTNEKLFF. DNA for the CDR3: TGTGCCAGCAGCTTGGAAGGCGGAACTAATGAAAAACTGTTTTTT.

This chain connects TRBV7-9 to TRBJ2-7, with a tentative D call TRBD2 (6 bases). The CDR3 extends over 16 amino acids. Trimming stripped 6 bases from V and 2 bases from J, with 20 bases between. Germline lookup yields CDR1 SEHNR and CDR2 FQNEAQ (reference sequence). In DNA, the CDR3 is TGTGCCAGCAGGCGGGGAAGGACGAACCTCACCTACGAGCAGTACTTC. Its translation is CASRRGRTNLTYEQYF.

This clone was observed once. This chain connects TRBV4-1 to TRBJ2-1; D gene unclear. Between the trimmed V and J ends, which lost 1 base and 9 bases, there was a span of 4 bases. This CDR3 region has 11 residues. Germline V lookup: CDR1 MGHRA, CDR2 YSYEKL. CDR3 residues: CASSQVGEQFF. The DNA for the CDR3 is TGCGCCAGCAGCCAAGTCGGTGAGCAGTTCTTC.